This T cell receptor beta chain was retrieved from a study of T cell repertoires in cytomegalovirus infection. V lost 5 bases and J lost 11, with 15 bases in between. The length of the CDR3 is 12 residues. Germline CDR1 MNHEY, CDR2 SVGEGT. This clonotype was recorded once. Its matching antigen is unknown. Findings and limits, study-wide: Identification of carriers of CMV plus the relevant HLA was achieved through cumulative public TCR beta family frequency. HLA-C-restricted CMV clonotypes gave the most frequent clonotype in two of eight donors.

TCRdb processed the reads anew with MiXCR; each CDR3 protein has one entry. The sample records just over 450,000 distinct CDR3 sequences, roughly 42% being singletons. The chain couples TRBV6-2 or TRBV6-3 to TRBJ1-1; no firm D call. Sequenced here: cultured PBMCs, sampled from culture after CMV antigen stimulation. The clonotype comes from a human donor in good health (CMV status not recorded). Some clones in this sample may be carry-over from other donors' samples. The chain's CDR3 is CASSLPAPPAFF. CDR3 in DNA: TGTGCCAGCAGTCTGCCAGCCCCCCCGGCTTTCTTT.